The source of this TCR beta chain is a study of early T cells in non-severe SARS-CoV-2 infection. Individual cDNA molecules received unique molecular identifiers during library preparation. TCRdb fed the 5' RACE reads into MiXCR, producing one record per CDR3 protein. The sample lists 70,000 or so distinct CDR3 sequences, over 9.5% occurring once. Germline assignment: CDR1 SGHRS and CDR2 YFSETQ. V dropped 0 bases and J dropped 0 bases, with 6 bases sitting between them. This CDR3 region has 15 residues. Sequenced material: whole blood, taken at baseline. The chain carries TRBV5-1 and TRBJ2-2; D gene uncertain. The sequence came from an adult who was a healthcare worker with PCR-confirmed SARS-CoV-2 infection or an uninfected control (not recorded which). The CDR3 nucleotides read TGCGCCAGCAGCTTGGGGACGACGAACACCGGGGAGCTGTTTTTT. It encodes CASSLGTTNTGELFF.